These 2 T cell receptor beta chains were all obtained from the same sample, sequenced in a study of T cell repertoires in cytomegalovirus infection. These TCRs' antigens remain unknown. In TCRdb, the reads were re-called with MiXCR into one record per CDR3 protein. The data contain approximately 150,000 distinct CDR3 sequences, less than 25% of them seen just once; the ten biggest clones take up under 30%. The sample in question was CD8+ T cells from cultured PBMCs, obtained from culture after CMV antigen stimulation. These receptors came from a human donor in good health (CMV status not recorded). Some clones in this sample may be carry-over from other donors' samples.

The J gene is TRBJ2-3, the V gene TRBV7-9; D is unclear. The V end lost 7 bases, the J end lost 14 bases, and 19 bases lay between the germline ends. The CDR3 is 12 residues long. Germline values: CDR1 SEHNR, CDR2 FQNEAQ (reference sequence). CDR3 amino acids: CASTLLNPRMYF. CDR3 DNA: TGTGCCAGCACCCTCCTAAACCCCCGGATGTATTTT.

Many counts were recorded for this clonotype. This chain uses TRBV7-4 with TRBJ2-4; D is possibly TRBD2 (6 bases). The V gene's germline CDR1 is SGHVT and CDR2 SQSDAQ. CDR3 size: 16 residues. Trimming took off 5 bases at V and 0 bases at J, with 14 bases between the two ends. The CDR3 protein is CASSPSGLLAKNIQYF. CDR3 sequence (DNA): TGTGCCAGCAGCCCTTCGGGACTCCTAGCCAAAAACATTCAGTACTTC.